The sequence of this T cell receptor (beta chain) was determined in a study of T-cell reconstitution after alpha-beta-depleted transplantation in children. Study outcomes and limitations: Two months or so post-transplant, alpha-beta T cells reportedly derived from several hundred expanded graft clones. The origin of high day-60 TCRbeta diversity in some patients lay in surviving recipient T cells and thymic progenitors. Hyperexpanded clones declined; after one year, newly produced T cells mostly supplied diversity.

V was trimmed by 3 bases and J by 2 bases, leaving 11 bases between them. The CDR3 loop spans 14 amino acids. Unique molecular identifiers were incorporated into the prepared TCRbeta library. TCRdb passed the PCR reads through MiXCR, listing each CDR3 protein once. Among about 580,000 distinct CDR3 sequences listed, 20% to 25% were seen once. Comment on this clonotype: Antigen: not known.

This TCR derives from a boy under three years old who had a stem cell transplant for acute myeloid leukemia, so the T cells may come from the graft donor. This material consisted of PBMCs, mostly from graft donor cells, taken 360 days after TCRalphabeta/CD19-depleted stem cell transplant. The J gene is TRBJ2-7, the V gene TRBV12-3 or TRBV12-4; D call uncertain. CDR3 nucleotides: TGTGCCAGCAGTTTTCGTGAGCTCCCCTACGAGCAGTACTTC. Translating it yields CASSFRELPYEQYF.